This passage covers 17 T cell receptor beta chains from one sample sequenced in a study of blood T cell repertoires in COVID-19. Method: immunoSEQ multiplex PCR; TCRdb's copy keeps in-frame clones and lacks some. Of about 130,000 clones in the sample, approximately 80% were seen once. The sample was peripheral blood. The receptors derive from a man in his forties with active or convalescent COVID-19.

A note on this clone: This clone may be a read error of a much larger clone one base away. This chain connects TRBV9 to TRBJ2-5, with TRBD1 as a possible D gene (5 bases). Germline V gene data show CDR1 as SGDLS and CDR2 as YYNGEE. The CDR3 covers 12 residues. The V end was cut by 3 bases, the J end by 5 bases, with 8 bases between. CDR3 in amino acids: CASSAKGETQYF. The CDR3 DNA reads TGTGCCAGCAGCGCCAAGGGGGAGACCCAGTACTTC.

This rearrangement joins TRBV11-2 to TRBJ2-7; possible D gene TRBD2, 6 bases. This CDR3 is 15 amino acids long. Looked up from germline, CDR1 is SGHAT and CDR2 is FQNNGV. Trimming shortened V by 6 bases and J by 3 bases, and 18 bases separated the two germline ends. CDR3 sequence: CASRGGGRFNYEQYF. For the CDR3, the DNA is TGTGCCAGCAGGGGGGGAGGACGATTCAACTACGAGCAGTACTTC.

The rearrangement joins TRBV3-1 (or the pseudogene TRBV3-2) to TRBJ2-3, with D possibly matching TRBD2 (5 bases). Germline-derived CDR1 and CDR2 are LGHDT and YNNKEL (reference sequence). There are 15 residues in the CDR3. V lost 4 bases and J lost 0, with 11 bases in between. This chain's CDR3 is CASSRSGISTDTQYF. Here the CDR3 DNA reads TGTGCCAGCAGCCGAAGCGGAATCAGCACAGATACGCAGTATTTT.

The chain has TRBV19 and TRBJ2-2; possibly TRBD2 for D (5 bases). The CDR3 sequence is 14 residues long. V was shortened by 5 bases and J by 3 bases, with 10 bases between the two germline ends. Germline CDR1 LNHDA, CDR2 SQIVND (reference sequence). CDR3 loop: CASSRGSDTGELFF. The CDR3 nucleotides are TGTGCCAGTAGTCGGGGATCGGACACCGGGGAGCTGTTTTTT.

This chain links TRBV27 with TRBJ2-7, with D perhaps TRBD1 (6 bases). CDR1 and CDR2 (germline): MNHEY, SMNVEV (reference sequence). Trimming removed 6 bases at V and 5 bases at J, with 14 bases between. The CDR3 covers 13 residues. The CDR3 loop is CASRTLAGDEQYF. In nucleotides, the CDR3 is TGTGCCAGCAGGACACTCGCAGGGGACGAGCAGTACTTC.

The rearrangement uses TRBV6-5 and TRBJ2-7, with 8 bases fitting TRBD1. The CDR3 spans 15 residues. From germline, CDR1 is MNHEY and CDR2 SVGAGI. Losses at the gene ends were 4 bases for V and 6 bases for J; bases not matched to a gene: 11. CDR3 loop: CASSSPGTGRGEQYF. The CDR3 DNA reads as TGTGCCAGCAGTTCCCCCGGGACAGGCCGCGGCGAGCAGTACTTC.

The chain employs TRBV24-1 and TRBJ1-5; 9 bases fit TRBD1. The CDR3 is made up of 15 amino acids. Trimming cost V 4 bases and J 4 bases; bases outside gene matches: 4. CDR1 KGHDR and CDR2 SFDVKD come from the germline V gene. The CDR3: CATSDPTGGNQPQHF. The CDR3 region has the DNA TGTGCCACCAGTGACCCGACAGGGGGGAATCAGCCCCAGCATTTT.

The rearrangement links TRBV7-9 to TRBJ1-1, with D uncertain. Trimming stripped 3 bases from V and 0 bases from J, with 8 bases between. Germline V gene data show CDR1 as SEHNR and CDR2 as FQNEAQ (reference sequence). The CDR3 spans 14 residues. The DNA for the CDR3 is TGTGCCAGCAGCTTGCGGACTTTGAACACTGAAGCTTTCTTT. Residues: CASSLRTLNTEAFF.

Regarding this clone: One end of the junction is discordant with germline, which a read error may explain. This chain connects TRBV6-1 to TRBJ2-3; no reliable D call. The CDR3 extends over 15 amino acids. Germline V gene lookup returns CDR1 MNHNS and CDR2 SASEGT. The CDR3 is CASREGLLSTDTQYF. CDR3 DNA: TGTGCCAGCAGGGAAGGTCTTCTTAGCACAGATACGCAGTATTTT.

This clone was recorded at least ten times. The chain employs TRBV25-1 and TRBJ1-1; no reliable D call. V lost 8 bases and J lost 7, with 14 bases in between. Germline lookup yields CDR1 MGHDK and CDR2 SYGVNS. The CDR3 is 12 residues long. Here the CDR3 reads CASRSGKLEAFF. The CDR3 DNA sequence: TGTGCCAGCCGCTCGGGGAAACTTGAAGCTTTCTTT.

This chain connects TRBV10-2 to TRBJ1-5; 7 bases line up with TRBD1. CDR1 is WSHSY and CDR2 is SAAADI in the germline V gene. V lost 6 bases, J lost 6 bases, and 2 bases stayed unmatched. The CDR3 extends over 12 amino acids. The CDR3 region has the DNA TGCGCCAGCAGACAGGGGAGTCAGCCCCAGCATTTT. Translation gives CASRQGSQPQHF.

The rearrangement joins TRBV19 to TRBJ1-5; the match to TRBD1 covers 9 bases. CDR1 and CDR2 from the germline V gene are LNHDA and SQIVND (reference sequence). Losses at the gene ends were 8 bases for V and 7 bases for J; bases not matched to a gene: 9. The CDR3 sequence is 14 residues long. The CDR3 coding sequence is TGTGCCAGTCACGGGACAGGGATGCGGCAGCCCCAGCATTTT. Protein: CASHGTGMRQPQHF.

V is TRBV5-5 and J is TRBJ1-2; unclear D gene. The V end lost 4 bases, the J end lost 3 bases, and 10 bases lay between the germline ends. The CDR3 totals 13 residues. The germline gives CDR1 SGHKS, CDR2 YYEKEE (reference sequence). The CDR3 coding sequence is TGTGCCAGCAGCATCGGTCTCGACTATGGCTACACCTTC. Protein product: CASSIGLDYGYTF.

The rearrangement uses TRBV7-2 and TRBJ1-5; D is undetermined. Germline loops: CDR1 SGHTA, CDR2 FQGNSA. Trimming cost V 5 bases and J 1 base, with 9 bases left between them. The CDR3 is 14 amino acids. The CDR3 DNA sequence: TGTGCCAGCAGCCCCTCGGGGAGCAATCAGCCCCAGCATTTT. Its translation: CASSPSGSNQPQHF.

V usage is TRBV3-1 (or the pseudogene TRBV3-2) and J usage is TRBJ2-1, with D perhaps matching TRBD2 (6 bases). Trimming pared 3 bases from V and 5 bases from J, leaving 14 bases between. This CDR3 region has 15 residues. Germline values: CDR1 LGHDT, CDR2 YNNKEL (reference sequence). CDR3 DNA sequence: TGTGCCAGCAGCCACAGCAGCCAGCGGGACAATGAGCAGTTCTTC. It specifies CASSHSSQRDNEQFF.

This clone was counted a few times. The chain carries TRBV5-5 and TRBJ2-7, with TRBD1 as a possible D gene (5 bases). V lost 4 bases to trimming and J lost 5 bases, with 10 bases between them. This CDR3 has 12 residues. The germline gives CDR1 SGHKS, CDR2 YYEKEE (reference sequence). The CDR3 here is CASSPWGDEQYF. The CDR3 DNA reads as TGTGCCAGCAGCCCCTGGGGCGACGAGCAGTACTTC.

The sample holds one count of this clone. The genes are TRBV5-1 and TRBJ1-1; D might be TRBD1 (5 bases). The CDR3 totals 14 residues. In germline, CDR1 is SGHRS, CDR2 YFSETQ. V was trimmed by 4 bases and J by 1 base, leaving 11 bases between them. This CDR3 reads CASSRGGGNTEAFF. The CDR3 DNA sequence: TGCGCCAGCAGCCGCGGCGGGGGGAACACTGAAGCTTTCTTT.